Following are 8 T cell receptor beta chains from one sample sequenced in a study of early T cells in non-severe SARS-CoV-2 infection. TCRdb analysed the 5' RACE reads with MiXCR anew, one entry per CDR3 protein. The repertoire holds around 70,000 distinct CDR3 sequences, with 15% to 19% as singletons. The sequencing input was whole blood. The receptors come from an adult who was a healthcare worker with PCR-confirmed SARS-CoV-2 infection or an uninfected control (not recorded which).

CDR3 coding DNA: TGCGCCAGCAGCTGGACAGGATACGGGGACGAGCAGTACTTC. This translates into CASSWTGYGDEQYF. The rearrangement links TRBV5-1 to TRBJ2-7; TRBD1 aligns across 7 bases. The CDR3 covers 14 residues. CDR1 and CDR2 (germline): SGHRS, YFSETQ. Germline trimming cut 3 bases from V and 5 bases from J; bases unmatched to any gene: 8.

The V call is TRBV24-1, the J call TRBJ1-5; D perhaps matches TRBD1 (6 bases). The CDR3 totals 13 residues. Between the trimmed V and J ends, which lost 9 bases and 5 bases, there was a span of 13 bases. Germline CDR1 reads KGHDR; CDR2 reads SFDVKD. The DNA for the CDR3 is TGTGCCACCGGGACACGCACTTATCAGCCCCAGCATTTT. Protein product: CATGTRTYQPQHF.

In its sample, this clonotype was seen a few times. The chain couples TRBV14 to TRBJ1-6, with a tentative D call TRBD1 (5 bases). V was pared by 0 bases and J by 10 bases, with 13 bases between. CDR1 and CDR2 (germline): SGHDN, FVKESK. CDR3 length equals 15 residues. CDR3 residues: CASSQERGVGSPLHF. CDR3 nucleotide sequence: TGTGCCAGCAGCCAAGAGCGGGGGGTCGGGTCACCCCTCCACTTT.

There are many counts of this clonotype. V gene TRBV19 combines with J gene TRBJ1-5, with 9 bases lining up with TRBD1. The CDR3 runs 15 residues. The germline V gene has CDR1 LNHDA and CDR2 SQIVND (reference sequence). Trimming removed 7 bases from V and 2 bases from J; junction bases left unmatched: 6. The CDR3 region has the DNA TGTGCCAGTAAGTACAGGGGGCGCGGCAATCAGCCCCAGCATTTT. Translation gives CASKYRGRGNQPQHF.

The rearrangement uses TRBV20-1 and TRBJ2-1; D might be TRBD1 (5 bases). Germline-derived CDR1 and CDR2 are DFQATT and SNEGSKA (reference sequence). V lost 3 bases and J lost 5, with 11 bases in between. There are 13 residues in the CDR3. Here the CDR3 reads CSARVPRDNEQFF. DNA of the CDR3: TGCAGTGCTAGGGTCCCCAGGGACAATGAGCAGTTCTTC.

This clonotype was recorded many times. The rearrangement joins TRBV14 to TRBJ2-7, with TRBD1 matching 10 bases. Germline V gives CDR1 SGHDN, CDR2 FVKESK. With 2 bases clipped from V and 4 bases from J, the junction kept 2 bases outside the gene matches. This CDR3 comprises 14 residues. This CDR3 reads CASSQPGQGYEQYF. The CDR3 nucleotides are TGTGCCAGCAGCCAACCGGGACAGGGGTACGAGCAGTACTTC.

This clonotype was seen a few times. This rearrangement joins TRBV29-1 to TRBJ2-7; no definite D call. In germline, CDR1 is SQVTM, CDR2 ANQGSEA. CDR3 length equals 13 residues. Trimming stripped 4 bases from V and 6 bases from J, with 16 bases between. CDR3 loop: CSVVVPGPGEQYF. The CDR3 DNA reads TGCAGCGTTGTAGTGCCGGGTCCAGGCGAGCAGTACTTC.

In DNA, the CDR3 is TGTGCCAGCATTCTCGAGCCGAGGTATGGCTACACCTTC. Translated: CASILEPRYGYTF. The V gene is TRBV6-1, the J gene TRBJ1-2; no definite D call. V lost 7 bases and J 5 bases, leaving 14 bases between the germline ends. From germline, CDR1 is MNHNS and CDR2 SASEGT. The CDR3 sequence is 13 residues long.